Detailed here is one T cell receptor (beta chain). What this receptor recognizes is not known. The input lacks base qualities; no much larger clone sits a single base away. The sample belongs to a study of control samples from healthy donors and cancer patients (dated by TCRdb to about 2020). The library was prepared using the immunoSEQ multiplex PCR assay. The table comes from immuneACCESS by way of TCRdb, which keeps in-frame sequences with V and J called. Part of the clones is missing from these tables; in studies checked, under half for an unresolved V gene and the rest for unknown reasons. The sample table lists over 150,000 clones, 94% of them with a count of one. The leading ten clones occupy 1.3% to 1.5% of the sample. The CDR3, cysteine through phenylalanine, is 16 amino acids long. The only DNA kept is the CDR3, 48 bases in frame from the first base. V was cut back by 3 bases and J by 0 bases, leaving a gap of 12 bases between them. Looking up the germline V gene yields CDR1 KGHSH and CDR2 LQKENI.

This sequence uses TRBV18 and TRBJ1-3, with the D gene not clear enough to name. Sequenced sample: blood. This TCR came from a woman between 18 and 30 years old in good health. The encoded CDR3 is CASSPIGSFSGNTIYF. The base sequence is TGTGCCAGCTCACCGATCGGGTCGTTCTCTGGAAACACCATATATTTT.